This passage covers 32 T cell receptor beta chains from one sample sequenced in a study of human T cells and chemical hapten exposure. TCRdb processed the RACE reads anew with MiXCR; each CDR3 protein has one entry. The data hold 300,000 to 450,000 distinct CDR3 sequences, with nearly 5% observed a single time. Regarding time point: patch test 1, 2 weeks after DPC sensitization. Treatment denoted: therapeutic diphenylcyclopropenone sensitization with weekly scalp DPC. The specimen was whole blood, collected in connection with sensitization to the hapten diphenylcyclopropenone (DPC). The receptors stem from a woman aged 50 to 65 with alopecia areata. Some clones in this sample may be carry-over from other donors' samples.

About this clonotype: Since a much larger clone is just one base distant, this may be a read error. The V call is TRBV11-2, the J call TRBJ2-5, with 13 nucleotides matching TRBD2. The CDR3 has 17 amino acids. Germline V gene sequence: CDR1 SGHAT, CDR2 FQNNGV. The CDR3 sequence: CASSPAGLAGDTETEYF. CDR3 DNA sequence: TGTGCCAGCAGCCCCGCTGGACTAGCGGGAGATACGGAGACCGAGTACTTC.

At least ten counts were recorded for this clonotype. This chain connects TRBV7-9 to TRBJ2-1, with 8 bases that match TRBD2. J gave up 10 bases and V 7 bases, and 6 bases lay outside the gene matches. The germline CDR1 and CDR2 sequences are SEHNR and FQNEAQ (reference sequence). The CDR3 length is 12 residues. CDR3 nucleotide sequence: TGTGCCAGCACCGAGGAGCGGGAGGAGCAGTTCTTC. This sequence encodes CASTEEREEQFF.

Only a few counts were recorded for this clonotype. The junction differs from germline at one of its ends, possibly a read error. This chain links TRBV6-1 with TRBJ1-4, with no clear D. The CDR3 contains 15 residues. Germline lookup yields CDR1 MNHNS and CDR2 SASEGT. The CDR3 bases are TGTGCCAGCTGTGATGGAATTGCAACTAATGAAAAACTGTTTTTT. It translates to CASCDGIATNEKLFF.

This clonotype was observed many times. The chain carries TRBV29-1 and TRBJ2-5; D ambiguous. The ends were cut back, 6 bases at V and 5 bases at J, with 16 bases in the middle. The CDR3 consists of 13 residues. Germline CDR1 and CDR2: SQVTM and ANQGSEA. The DNA of the CDR3 is TGCAGCGTCCGGGCCAAGCTCGGGGAGACCCAGTACTTC. It specifies CSVRAKLGETQYF.

Ten or more counts support this clonotype. V gene TRBV20-1 combines with J gene TRBJ1-1; the D gene is possibly TRBD1 (5 bases). V lost 3 bases and J 10 bases, leaving 12 bases between the germline ends. The germline gives CDR1 DFQATT, CDR2 SNEGSKA (reference sequence). This CDR3 is built from 11 residues. The DNA for the CDR3 is TGCAGTGCTAGGGACAATCCAGCAGCTTTCTTT. Amino acid sequence: CSARDNPAAFF.

This clonotype was recorded many times. The chain employs TRBV6-5 and TRBJ2-2, with 7 bases identical to TRBD1. This CDR3 has 15 amino acids. Trimming cost V 0 bases and J 3 bases; bases outside gene matches: 1. The germline gives CDR1 MNHEY, CDR2 SVGAGI. CDR3 in amino acids: CASSYSGTDTGELFF. The CDR3 DNA sequence: TGTGCCAGCAGTTACTCGGGGACAGACACCGGGGAGCTGTTTTTT.

This clonotype came up a few times. The chain joins TRBV7-2 to TRBJ2-1; D remains unclear. The CDR3 length is 12 residues. Trimming stripped 5 bases from V and 10 bases from J, with 12 bases between. Germline loops: CDR1 SGHTA, CDR2 FQGNSA. CDR3 in amino acids: CASSKVMSEQFF. In DNA, the CDR3 is TGTGCCAGCAGCAAGGTAATGTCCGAGCAGTTCTTC. Supplemented by reference TRBV7-2 and TRBJ2-1, the full variable domain reads GAGVSQSPSNKVTEKGKDVELRCDPISGHTALYWYRQSLGQGLEFLIYFQGNSAPDKSGLPSDRFSAERTGGSVSTLTIQRTQQEDSAVYLCASSKVMSEQFFGPGTRLTVL.

This clonotype was recorded many times. The rearrangement uses TRBV10-3 and TRBJ2-3; TRBD2 aligns across 8 bases. Germline V gene data show CDR1 as ENHRY and CDR2 as SYGVKD. The CDR3 runs 16 residues. The ends lost 3 bases at V and 2 bases at J; junction bases unmatched: 7. The CDR3 nucleotides read TGTGCCATCAGTGAATTTCCTAGCGGGCACACAGATACGCAGTATTTT. Its protein product is CAISEFPSGHTDTQYF.

This clonotype was counted only a few times. V usage is TRBV7-2 and J usage is TRBJ2-7; 14 nucleotides align to TRBD2. V shed 1 base and J 6 bases; nucleotides not matched to a gene: 2. The germline CDR1 and CDR2 sequences are SGHTA and FQGNSA. CDR3 size: 15 residues. CDR3 region: CASSLDGLAGGEQYF. The CDR3 DNA reads as TGTGCCAGCAGCTTAGATGGACTAGCGGGAGGCGAGCAGTACTTC.

This clonotype has a count of ten or more. The rearrangement links TRBV5-1 to TRBJ2-2; D remains unclear. Germline CDR1 SGHRS, CDR2 YFSETQ. The germline V and J ends were trimmed by 1 base and 0 bases, with 7 bases remaining between them. The CDR3 is made up of 15 amino acids. The CDR3 loop reads CASSLRTPNTGELFF. As DNA, the CDR3 is TGCGCCAGCAGCTTGCGCACACCGAACACCGGGGAGCTGTTTTTT. The variable domain in full, completed from reference TRBV5-1 and TRBJ2-2, reads KAGVTQTPRYLIKTRGQQVTLSCSPISGHRSVSWYQQTPGQGLQFLFEYFSETQRNKGNFPGRFSGRQFSNSRSEMNVSTLELGDSALYLCASSLRTPNTGELFFGEGSRLTVL.

The table lists this clonotype with many counts. V is TRBV19 and J is TRBJ2-1; 7 positions agree with TRBD2. Germline CDR1 and CDR2: LNHDA and SQIVND (reference sequence). Trimming cost V 5 bases and J 1 base; bases outside gene matches: 11. The CDR3 loop spans 17 amino acids. The CDR3 protein is CASSPREERRSYNEQFF. The CDR3 DNA follows: TGTGCCAGTAGTCCCCGGGAGGAGCGGAGGTCCTACAATGAGCAGTTCTTC. Variable domain in full (rest from reference TRBV19 and TRBJ2-1): DGGITQSPKYLFRKEGQNVTLSCEQNLNHDAMYWYRQDPGQGLRLIYYSQIVNDFQKGDIAEGYSVSREKKESFPLTVTSAQKNPTAFYLCASSPREERRSYNEQFFGPGTRLTVL.

The V call is TRBV7-2, the J call TRBJ1-6; maybe TRBD1 (5 bases). The CDR3 spans 15 residues. CDR1 is SGHTA, CDR2 FQGNSA, per germline. With 5 bases removed from V and 7 bases from J, the gap between germline ends came to 15 bases. CDR3: CASSPGVGNNSPLHF. The DNA for the CDR3 is TGTGCCAGCAGCCCGGGGGTTGGCAACAATTCACCCCTCCACTTT.

This chain joins TRBV7-9 and TRBJ2-1; the match to TRBD2 covers 7 bases. Trimming removed 1 base from V and 5 bases from J; junction bases left unmatched: 8. This CDR3 has 16 residues. Germline values: CDR1 SEHNR, CDR2 FQNEAQ (reference sequence). The CDR3 protein is CASSLVAGARNNEQFF. The CDR3 DNA follows: TGTGCCAGCAGCTTAGTGGCGGGAGCCAGAAACAATGAGCAGTTCTTC.

This clonotype has ten or more counts. The gene calls are TRBV3-1 and TRBJ2-7; possibly TRBD1 for D (6 bases). Germline CDR1 is LGHDT and CDR2 is YNNKEL (reference sequence). V lost 4 bases to trimming and J lost 2 bases, with 12 bases between them. The CDR3 totals 14 residues. The CDR3 DNA sequence: TGTGCCAGCAGCCCTGGGGGCGGCCCCTACGAGCAGTACTTC. Amino acids: CASSPGGGPYEQYF.

This clonotype was counted a few times. The V gene is TRBV12-3 or TRBV12-4, the J gene TRBJ2-7, with D tentatively TRBD1 (5 bases). This CDR3 has 13 amino acids. The V end was cut by 1 base, the J end by 5 bases, with 9 bases between. The CDR3 DNA is TGTGCCAGCAGTTTAGTGAGGACACACGAGCAGTACTTC. This encodes CASSLVRTHEQYF.

This clonotype was observed at least ten times. J is TRBJ2-5 and V is TRBV9; the match to TRBD2 covers 7 bases. Trimming took 3 bases from V and 5 from J; bases not matched to a gene: 7. Per the germline V gene, CDR1 is SGDLS and CDR2 is YYNGEE. The CDR3 contains 14 residues. The DNA for the CDR3 is TGTGCCAGCAGCGGAACTAGCGTCCACGAGACCCAGTACTTC. Its protein product is CASSGTSVHETQYF.

This rearrangement joins TRBV2 to TRBJ2-3; D is possibly TRBD1 (6 bases). Trimming left V 2 bases short and J 5 bases short, with 8 bases between. The CDR3 is 13 amino acids. Germline CDR1 and CDR2: SNHLY and FYNNEI. The CDR3 DNA follows: TGTGCCAGCAGTGAACAGGGGATAGATACGCAGTATTTT. Translating it yields CASSEQGIDTQYF. The full variable domain, rest sourced from reference TRBV2 and TRBJ2-3, is EPEVTQTPSHQVTQMGQEVILRCVPISNHLYFYWYRQILGQKVEFLVSFYNNEISEKSEIFDDQFSVERPDGSNFTLKIRSTKLEDSAMYFCASSEQGIDTQYFGPGTRLTVL.

This clonotype appeared many times. The chain has TRBV27 and TRBJ1-4, with no clear D. Looked up from germline, CDR1 is MNHEY and CDR2 is SMNVEV (reference sequence). Trimming took 2 bases from V and 0 from J, leaving 7 bases between them. The CDR3 has 15 residues. The CDR3 protein is CASSLTSATNEKLFF. The CDR3 DNA is TGTGCCAGCAGTTTAACAAGTGCAACTAATGAAAAACTGTTTTTT.

The chain is built from TRBV6-6 and TRBJ1-2; unclear D gene. The CDR3 is made up of 12 amino acids. Trimming took off 8 bases at V and 4 bases at J, with 11 bases between the two ends. Germline V gives CDR1 MNHNY, CDR2 SVGAGI (reference sequence). As DNA, the CDR3 is TGTGCCAGCGGGCCATTGGCCTATGGCTACACCTTC. Its translation: CASGPLAYGYTF.

The rearrangement joins TRBV6-2 or TRBV6-3 to TRBJ2-1; D assignment may be TRBD1 or TRBD2 (5 bases each). This CDR3 has 13 amino acids. The ends were cut back, 4 bases at V and 8 bases at J, with 12 bases in the middle. Germline V gene sequence: CDR1 MNHEY, CDR2 SVGEGT. CDR3: CASSWRTTHEQFF. For the CDR3, the DNA is TGTGCCAGCAGTTGGAGGACAACCCATGAGCAGTTCTTC.

This clonotype was detected many times. The chain carries TRBV5-5 and TRBJ1-2; weak D call: TRBD1 (6 bases). Germline CDR1 SGHKS, CDR2 YYEKEE (reference sequence). CDR3 size: 16 residues. V lost 0 bases, J lost 2 bases, and 14 bases lay in between. CDR3 sequence reads: CASSLDPGQSNYGYTF. CDR3 coding DNA: TGTGCCAGCAGCTTGGATCCCGGACAGAGCAACTATGGCTACACCTTC. Drawing the rest from reference TRBV5-5 and TRBJ1-2, the complete variable domain is DAGVTQSPTHLIKTRGQQVTLRCSPISGHKSVSWYQQVLGQGPQFIFQYYEKEERGRGNFPDRFSARQFPNYSSELNVNALLLGDSALYLCASSLDPGQSNYGYTFGSGTRLTVV.

V gene TRBV20-1 combines with J gene TRBJ1-3; D might be TRBD1 (5 bases). The V end was cut by 0 bases, the J end by 5 bases, with 20 bases between. The CDR3 contains 17 residues. CDR1 is DFQATT and CDR2 is SNEGSKA in the germline V gene (reference sequence). CDR3 residues: CSAREAGMGGLRNTIYF. Written as DNA, the CDR3 is TGCAGTGCTAGAGAGGCGGGTATGGGGGGTCTACGAAACACCATATATTTT.

This clonotype has a count of ten or more. The gene calls are TRBV5-1 and TRBJ1-2; a possible D gene is TRBD1 (5 bases). V was trimmed by 4 bases and J by 3 bases, leaving 13 bases between them. Germline CDR1 SGHRS, CDR2 YFSETQ. There are 14 residues in the CDR3. For the CDR3, the DNA is TGCGCCAGCAGCCCAGGAGACAGTTACTATGGCTACACCTTC. Translated, it gives CASSPGDSYYGYTF.

Only a few counts were recorded for this clonotype. The gene calls are TRBV10-3 and TRBJ1-1, with D tentatively TRBD1 (6 bases). The germline V gene has CDR1 ENHRY and CDR2 SYGVKD. This CDR3 is built from 14 residues. V was pared by 4 bases and J by 4 bases, with 13 bases between. The DNA of the CDR3 is TGTGCCATCAGTGTTCAGGGGAGAAGCACTGAAGCTTTCTTT. Protein sequence: CAISVQGRSTEAFF.

This clonotype was recorded many times. The chain combines TRBV15 with TRBJ2-1; the D gene could be TRBD1 or TRBD2 (5 bases each). V dropped 3 bases and J dropped 10 bases, with 10 bases sitting between them. Germline assignment: CDR1 LNHNV and CDR2 YYDKDF (reference sequence). The CDR3 extends over 12 amino acids. DNA for the CDR3: TGTGCCACCAGCAGTGAATGGGGGGAGCAGTTCTTC. Translated: CATSSEWGEQFF.

This clonotype was seen repeatedly, ten times or more. A single base separates this from a much larger clone, so it may be a read error. The chain recombines TRBV2 with TRBJ2-5; D gene ambiguous. The ends were cut back, 6 bases at V and 0 bases at J, with 2 bases in the middle. The CDR3 covers 11 residues. Germline lookup yields CDR1 SNHLY and CDR2 FYNNEI. The CDR3 DNA reads TGTGCCAGCAGGTACCAAGAGACCCAGTACTTC. It codes for CASRYQETQYF.

CDR3 DNA sequence: TGTGCCAGCACCTTGAAGGGGGATGAGCAGTTCTTC. Its translation: CASTLKGDEQFF. The chain combines TRBV28 with TRBJ2-1; tentative D call: TRBD1 (6 bases). CDR3 length equals 12 residues. CDR1 is MDHEN and CDR2 is SYDVKM in the germline V gene. V was trimmed by 7 bases and J by 8 bases, leaving 12 bases between them.

V usage is TRBV20-1 and J usage is TRBJ1-2, with 8 bases matching TRBD1. The CDR3 is 17 amino acids. Germline V gene sequence: CDR1 DFQATT, CDR2 SNEGSKA (reference sequence). Losses at the gene ends were 7 bases for V and 4 bases for J; bases not matched to a gene: 20. The CDR3 loop is CSVTPSRQGKWGYGYTF. CDR3 sequence (DNA): TGCAGTGTCACCCCCTCCCGACAGGGGAAGTGGGGCTATGGCTACACCTTC.

V usage is TRBV4-2 and J usage is TRBJ2-1; D possibly matches TRBD1 or TRBD2 (5 bases each). The germline CDR1 and CDR2 sequences are LGHNA and YNFKEQ. CDR3 length: 16 amino acids. The ends were cut back, 2 bases at V and 10 bases at J, with 21 bases in the middle. The CDR3 nucleotides read TGTGCCAGCAGCCAAACCCGCTCAGGGCCGCGGGCCGAGCAGTTCTTC. This gives the protein CASSQTRSGPRAEQFF.

This clonotype was seen many times. The chain uses TRBV7-2 and TRBJ2-1; D not resolved. Germline values: CDR1 SGHTA, CDR2 FQGNSA. V lost 5 bases, J lost 0 bases, and 14 bases lay in between. The length of the CDR3 is 16 residues. CDR3 coding DNA: TGTGCCAGCAGCCCCTACAGCACCCTCTCCTACAATGAGCAGTTCTTC. Amino acid sequence: CASSPYSTLSYNEQFF.

At least ten counts were recorded for this clonotype. The V call is TRBV10-3, the J call TRBJ2-3; D remains unclear. Germline V gene lookup returns CDR1 ENHRY and CDR2 SYGVKD. The CDR3 is 12 residues long. With 8 bases removed from V and 6 bases from J, the gap between germline ends came to 12 bases. In DNA, the CDR3 is TGTGCCATCCGGAATGAGGTGGATACGCAGTATTTT. This sequence encodes CAIRNEVDTQYF.

The CDR3 loop is CASSLKDETGQYF. CDR3 bases: TGTGCCAGCAGCCTAAAGGACGAAACCGGGCAGTACTTC. The chain joins TRBV7-2 to TRBJ2-7; no definite D call. V lost 5 bases, J lost 9 bases, and 17 bases lay in between. The CDR3 length is 13 residues. Germline V gene lookup returns CDR1 SGHTA and CDR2 FQGNSA.